The 6 T cell receptor beta chains listed next were all sequenced from one sample in a study of cytomegalovirus exposure and HLA in healthy donors. PCR amplification relied on 60 Vbeta primers (plus 13 Jbeta primers). The protocol was immunoSEQ multiplex PCR, while the TCRdb copy is restricted to in-frame clones and leaves out a portion. The data hold roughly 150,000 clones, with about 80% observed a single time. The sequenced sample consisted of PBMCs. These receptors all come from a male donor in good health and CMV-seronegative.

The chain employs TRBV5-1 and TRBJ2-7; 7 bases map to TRBD1. CDR1 is SGHRS, CDR2 YFSETQ, per germline. CDR3 size: 13 residues. Trimming at V came to 4 bases and at J to 5 bases, leaving 6 bases not matched to a gene. The CDR3 region has the DNA TGCGCCAGCAGCGATCCAGGGGGTAACGAGCAGTACTTC. This codes for CASSDPGGNEQYF.

The gene calls are TRBV27 and TRBJ2-1; 8 bases match TRBD2. Germline CDR1 and CDR2: MNHEY and SMNVEV (reference sequence). This CDR3 has 17 residues. The junction had 12 bases not matched to a gene; V was cut back by 6 bases and J by 2 bases. The CDR3 nucleotides are TGTGCCAGCAGACCACCCTCGGGCGGGGGGCCCTACAATGAGCAGTTCTTC. It codes for CASRPPSGGGPYNEQFF.

CDR3 residues: CASSSQGLRETQYF. The CDR3 bases are TGTGCCAGCAGTAGTCAGGGCCTCAGAGAGACCCAGTACTTC. This chain connects TRBV6-1 to TRBJ2-5; a weak D match, TRBD1 (5 bases). Trimming took 5 bases from V and 4 from J, leaving 14 bases between them. CDR3 length: 14 residues. Germline V CDR1 and CDR2: MNHNS, SASEGT.

V is TRBV5-1 and J is TRBJ1-2; D might be TRBD1 (6 bases). V was pared by 3 bases and J by 6 bases, with 15 bases between. The CDR3 totals 14 residues. Germline V gene sequence: CDR1 SGHRS, CDR2 YFSETQ. The CDR3 is CASSWRVRGHGYTF. CDR3 bases: TGCGCCAGCAGCTGGAGAGTCAGGGGCCATGGCTACACCTTC.

The chain joins TRBV5-6 to TRBJ2-1; TRBD1 matches at 8 bases. The CDR3 loop spans 15 amino acids. Per germline, CDR1 SGHDT and CDR2 YYEEEE. Unmatched junction bases numbered 12, after V lost 5 bases and J lost 8 bases. CDR3 nucleotides: TGTGCCAGCAGTCGTAGGACAGGGTTGGTCGATGAGCAGTTCTTC. This codes for CASSRRTGLVDEQFF.

The chain recombines TRBV6-5 with TRBJ1-5; D possibly corresponds to TRBD1 (6 bases). Germline CDR1 MNHEY, CDR2 SVGAGI. The CDR3 spans 15 residues. Deletions cut 6 bases from V and 0 bases from J, with 12 bases between. CDR3 sequence (DNA): TGTGCCAGCAGCTTGACAGGATATAGCAATCAGCCCCAGCATTTT. This sequence encodes CASSLTGYSNQPQHF.